Listed below are T cell receptor beta chains from one sample, sequenced in a study of regulatory T cells in long-lasting Graves disease. Each CDR3 protein gets one entry after TCRdb re-called the multiplex PCR reads with MiXCR. The sample lists more than 400,000 distinct CDR3 sequences, around 16% occurring once. These data also featured in a second study, about T cells in Graves' hyperthyroidism and ophthalmopathy.

The input for sequencing was peripheral blood mononuclear cells (PBMCs), taken at new diagnosis, from a patient treated with antithyroid drugs. These receptors were obtained from a man aged 35 to 55 with Graves disease. The CDR3 runs from the conserved cysteine through the conserved F or W. A D gene is named only where the DNA matches it firmly. The size entry is marked missing in some rows and otherwise reads once, few, many or a size class.

D gene	V gene	clone size	J gene	CDR3 DNA	CDR3 protein
TRBD2	TRBV6-2/TRBV6-3	many	TRBJ2-1	TGTGCCAGCAGTCCCCTCGGGACTAGCGGCTACAATGAGCAGTTCTTC	CASSPLGTSGYNEQFF
NA	TRBV11-2	many	TRBJ2-5	TGTGCCAGCAGCCCGACAGGCGCTATAGAGACCCAGTACTTC	CASSPTGAIETQYF
TRBD1	TRBV7-9	many	TRBJ2-1	TGTGCCAGCAGCCCCACAAGAATAGGCAGGGGGAGCATTAATGAGCAGTTCTTC	CASSPTRIGRGSINEQFF
NA	TRBV2	many	TRBJ1-2	TGTGCCAGCACCCCTGGGGGGGCTGGCTACACCTTC	CASTPGGAGYTF
NA	TRBV28	once	TRBJ2-3	TGTGCCAGCAGACGACTAGACTCAGATACGCAGTATTTT	CASRRLDSDTQYF
TRBD1	TRBV18	NA	TRBJ1-6	TGTGCCAGCTCACTTACAGGGGGCAAGGATTCACCCCTCCACTTT	CASSLTGGKDSPLHF
NA	TRBV13	NA	TRBJ2-4	TGTGCCAGCAGCCGACTTTTGACGGAAAACATTCAGTACTTC	CASSRLLTENIQYF
NA	TRBV12-3/TRBV12-4	few	TRBJ1-4	TGTGCCAGCAGTTCCGGGGGAGTGGGAGCTAATGAAAAACTGTTTTTT	CASSSGGVGANEKLFF
TRBD1	TRBV5-1	few	TRBJ1-6	TGCGCCAGCAGCTTCGAAGGACAGGGGGCGAATTCACCCCTCCACTTT	CASSFEGQGANSPLHF
NA	TRBV3-1	many	TRBJ2-5	TGTGCCAGCAGCCAGCGGGGATTGGGAGAGACCCAGTACTTC	CASSQRGLGETQYF
NA	TRBV5-5	many	TRBJ2-1	TGTGCCAGCTTAGAACCGGGACTCATCAATGAGCAGTTCTTC	CASLEPGLINEQFF
TRBD1	TRBV3-1	many	TRBJ2-5	TGTGCCAGCAGACAGACAGGGCTTGAGACCCAGTACTTC	CASRQTGLETQYF
TRBD1	TRBV5-6	NA	TRBJ1-2	TGTGCCAGCAGCGGGCACCAGGGACAGGGGGTTGGCTACACCTTC	CASSGHQGQGVGYTF
TRBD2	TRBV2	few	TRBJ2-3	TGTGCCAGCACTGCGGGACTAGGGGGTGGGGATACGCAGTATTTT	CASTAGLGGGDTQYF
NA	TRBV20-1	many	TRBJ2-7	TGCAGTGCTACAGGAGGGTCCTACGAGCAGTACTTC	CSATGGSYEQYF
TRBD1	TRBV5-1	many	TRBJ2-6	TGCGCCAGCAGCCACGGGGACAGGGAAGGCAACGTCCTGACTTTC	CASSHGDREGNVLTF
NA	TRBV27	many	TRBJ2-3	TGTGCCAGCAGTTTATCCATCACAGATACGCAGTATTTT	CASSLSITDTQYF
TRBD2	TRBV2	many	TRBJ2-5	TGTGCCAGCACGGGGGGGGAGGAGACCCAGTACTTC	CASTGGEETQYF
NA	TRBV5-1	many	TRBJ2-7	TGCGCCAGCAGCATTATACAGGGTATGGCGCAGTACTTC	CASSIIQGMAQYF
NA	TRBV7-6	few	TRBJ2-5	TGTGCCAGCAGTTACCTAGTAGGGGAGTTGGAGACCCAGTACTTC	CASSYLVGELETQYF
NA	TRBV2	NA	TRBJ1-6	TGTGCCAGCACACCCCTTCAGGCGTCAGATAATTCACCCCTCCACTTT	CASTPLQASDNSPLHF
TRBD2	TRBV10-3	NA	TRBJ2-1	TGTGCCATCAGTGGTGATAGCGGGGGATACAATGAGCAGTTCTTC	CAISGDSGGYNEQFF
NA	TRBV5-1	NA	TRBJ2-6	TGCGCCAGTCGTAAACCAACGGCCAACGTCCTGACTTTC	CASRKPTANVLTF
NA	TRBV7-3	many	TRBJ2-7	TGTGCCAGCAGCCCCCGGGCCAGCTCCTACGAGCAGTACTTC	CASSPRASSYEQYF
NA	TRBV27	few	TRBJ2-2	TGTGCCAGCAGTTGGGTAGGATCGAACACCGGGGAGCTGTTTTTT	CASSWVGSNTGELFF
TRBD2	TRBV12-3/TRBV12-4	many	TRBJ2-7	TGTGCCAGCAAGCGGGACGCCGCGTACGAGCAGTACTTC	CASKRDAAYEQYF
NA	TRBV6-1	few	TRBJ2-3	TGTGCCAGCAGTACTCATGGCGGGGGCTACACAGATACGCAGTATTTT	CASSTHGGGYTDTQYF
NA	TRBV20-1	NA	TRBJ2-1	TGCAGTGCTATCTTTAGCACCCCCTTATACAATGAGCAGTTCTTC	CSAIFSTPLYNEQFF